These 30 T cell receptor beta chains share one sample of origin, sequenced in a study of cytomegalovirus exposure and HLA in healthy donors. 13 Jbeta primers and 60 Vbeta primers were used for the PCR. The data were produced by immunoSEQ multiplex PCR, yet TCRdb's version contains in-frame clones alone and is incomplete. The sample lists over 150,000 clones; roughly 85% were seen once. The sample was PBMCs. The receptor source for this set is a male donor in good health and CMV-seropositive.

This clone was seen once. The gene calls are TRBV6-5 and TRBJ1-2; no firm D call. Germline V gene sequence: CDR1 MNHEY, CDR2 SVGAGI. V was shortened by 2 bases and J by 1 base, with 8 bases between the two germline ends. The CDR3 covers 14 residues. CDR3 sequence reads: CASSYDTFNYGYTF. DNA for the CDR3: TGTGCCAGCAGTTACGACACCTTTAACTATGGCTACACCTTC.

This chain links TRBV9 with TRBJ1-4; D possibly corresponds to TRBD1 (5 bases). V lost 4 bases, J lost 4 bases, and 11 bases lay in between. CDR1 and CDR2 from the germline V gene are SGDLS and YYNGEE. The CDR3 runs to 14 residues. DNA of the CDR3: TGTGCCAGCAGCCCTGGACAACTTAATGAAAAACTGTTTTTT. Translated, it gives CASSPGQLNEKLFF.

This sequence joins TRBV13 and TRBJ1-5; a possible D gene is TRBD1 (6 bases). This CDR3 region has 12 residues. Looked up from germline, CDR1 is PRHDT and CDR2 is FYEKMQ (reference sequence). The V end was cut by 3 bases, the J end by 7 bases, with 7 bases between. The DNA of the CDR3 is TGTGCCAGCAGCTTCAGGGGCCAGCCCCAGCATTTT. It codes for CASSFRGQPQHF.

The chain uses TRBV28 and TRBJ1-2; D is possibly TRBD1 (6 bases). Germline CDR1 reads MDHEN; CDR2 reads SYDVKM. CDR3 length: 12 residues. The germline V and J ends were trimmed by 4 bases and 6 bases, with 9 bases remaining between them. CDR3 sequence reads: CASSSQGNGYTF. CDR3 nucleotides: TGTGCCAGCAGTTCCCAGGGGAATGGCTACACCTTC.

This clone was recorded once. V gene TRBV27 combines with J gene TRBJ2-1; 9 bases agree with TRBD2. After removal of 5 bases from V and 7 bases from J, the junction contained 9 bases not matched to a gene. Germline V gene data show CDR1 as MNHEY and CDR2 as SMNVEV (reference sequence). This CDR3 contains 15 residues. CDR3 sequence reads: CASSPLAGGRNEQFF. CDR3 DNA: TGTGCCAGCAGTCCCCTGGCGGGGGGGAGAAATGAGCAGTTCTTC.

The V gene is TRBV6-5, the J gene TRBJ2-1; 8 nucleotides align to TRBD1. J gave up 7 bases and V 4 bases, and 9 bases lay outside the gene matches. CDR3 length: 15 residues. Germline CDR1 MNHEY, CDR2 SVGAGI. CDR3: CASSSPGQVGNEQFF. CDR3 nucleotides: TGTGCCAGCAGTTCTCCGGGACAGGTGGGGAATGAGCAGTTCTTC.

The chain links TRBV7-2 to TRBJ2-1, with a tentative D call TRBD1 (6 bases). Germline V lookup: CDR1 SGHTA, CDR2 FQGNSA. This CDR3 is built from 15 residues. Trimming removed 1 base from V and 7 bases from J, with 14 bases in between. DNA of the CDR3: TGTGCCAGCAGCTTAGTTGGGCAGAGGGGGAATGAGCAGTTCTTC. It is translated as CASSLVGQRGNEQFF.

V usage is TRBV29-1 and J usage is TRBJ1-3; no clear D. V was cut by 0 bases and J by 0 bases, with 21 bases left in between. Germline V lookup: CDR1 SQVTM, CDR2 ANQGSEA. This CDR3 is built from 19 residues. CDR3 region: CSVEDHFGGKEGSGNTIYF. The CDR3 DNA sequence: TGCAGCGTTGAAGATCATTTTGGAGGGAAGGAGGGCTCTGGAAACACCATATATTTT.

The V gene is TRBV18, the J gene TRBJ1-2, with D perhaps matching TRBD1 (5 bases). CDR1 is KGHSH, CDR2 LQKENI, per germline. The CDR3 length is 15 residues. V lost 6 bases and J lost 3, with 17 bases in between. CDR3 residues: CASSPQERGDYGYTF. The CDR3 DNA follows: TGTGCCAGCTCTCCCCAAGAGCGGGGGGACTATGGCTACACCTTC.

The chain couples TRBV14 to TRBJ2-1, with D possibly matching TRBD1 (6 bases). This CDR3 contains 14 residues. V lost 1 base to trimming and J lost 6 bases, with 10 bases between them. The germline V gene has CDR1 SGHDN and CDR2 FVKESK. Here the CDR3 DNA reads TGTGCCAGCAGCCAAGTAATCAGGGGCAATGAGCAGTTCTTC. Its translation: CASSQVIRGNEQFF.

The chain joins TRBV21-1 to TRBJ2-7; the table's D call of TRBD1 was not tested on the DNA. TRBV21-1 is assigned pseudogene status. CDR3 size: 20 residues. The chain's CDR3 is CASSKVRCATGICGSYEQYF. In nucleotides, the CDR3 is TGTGCCAGCAGCAAAGTTCGTTGTGCGACAGGGATTTGCGGGTCCTACGAGCAGTACTTC.

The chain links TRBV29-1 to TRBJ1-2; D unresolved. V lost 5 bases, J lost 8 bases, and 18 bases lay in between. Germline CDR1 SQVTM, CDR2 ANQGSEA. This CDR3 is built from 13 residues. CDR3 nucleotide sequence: TGCAGCGTTACCGCCCAGACGAGGAGAGGCTACACCTTC. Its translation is CSVTAQTRRGYTF.

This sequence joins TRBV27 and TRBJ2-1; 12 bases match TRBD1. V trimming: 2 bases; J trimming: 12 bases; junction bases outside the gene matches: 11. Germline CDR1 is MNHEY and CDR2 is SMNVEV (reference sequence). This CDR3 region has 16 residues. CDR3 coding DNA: TGTGCCAGCAGTTTAGAAGGGACAGGGGGCCTTTCCTCGCAGTTCTTC. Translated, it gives CASSLEGTGGLSSQFF.

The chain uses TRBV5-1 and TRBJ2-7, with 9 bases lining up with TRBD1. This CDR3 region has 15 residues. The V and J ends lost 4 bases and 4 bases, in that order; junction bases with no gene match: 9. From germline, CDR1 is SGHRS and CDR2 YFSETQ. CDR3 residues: CASSLGQGLGYEQYF. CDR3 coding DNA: TGCGCCAGCAGCCTCGGACAGGGGCTAGGGTACGAGCAGTACTTC.

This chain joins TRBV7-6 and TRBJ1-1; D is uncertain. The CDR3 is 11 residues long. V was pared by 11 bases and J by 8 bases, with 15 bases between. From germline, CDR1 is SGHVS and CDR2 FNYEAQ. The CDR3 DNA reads TGTGCCCCCTCGGGGATAACGGAAGCTTTCTTT. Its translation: CAPSGITEAFF.

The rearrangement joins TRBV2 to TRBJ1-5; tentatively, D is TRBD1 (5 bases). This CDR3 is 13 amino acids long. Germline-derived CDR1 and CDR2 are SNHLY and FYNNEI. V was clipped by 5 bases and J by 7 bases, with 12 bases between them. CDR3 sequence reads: CASSPGYPQPQHF. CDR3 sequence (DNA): TGTGCCAGCAGTCCAGGGTACCCGCAGCCCCAGCATTTT.

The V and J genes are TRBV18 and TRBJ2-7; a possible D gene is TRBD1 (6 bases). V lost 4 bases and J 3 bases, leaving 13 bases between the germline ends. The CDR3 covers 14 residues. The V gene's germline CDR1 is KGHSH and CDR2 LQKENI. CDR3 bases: TGTGCCAGCTCACGTCGGACGGACAGCTACGAGCAGTACTTC. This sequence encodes CASSRRTDSYEQYF.

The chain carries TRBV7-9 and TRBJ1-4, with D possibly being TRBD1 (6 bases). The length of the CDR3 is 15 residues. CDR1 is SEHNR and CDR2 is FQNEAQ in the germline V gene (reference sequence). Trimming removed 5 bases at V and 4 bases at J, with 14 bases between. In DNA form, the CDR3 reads TGTGCCAGCAGCCCCGTCGGACAGAGTAATGAAAAACTGTTTTTT. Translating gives CASSPVGQSNEKLFF. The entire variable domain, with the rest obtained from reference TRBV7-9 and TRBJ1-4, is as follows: DTGVSQNPRHKITKRGQNVTFRCDPISEHNRLYWYRQTLGQGPEFLTYFQNEAQLEKSRLLSDRFSAERPKGSFSTLEIQRTEQGDSAMYLCASSPVGQSNEKLFFGSGTQLSVL.

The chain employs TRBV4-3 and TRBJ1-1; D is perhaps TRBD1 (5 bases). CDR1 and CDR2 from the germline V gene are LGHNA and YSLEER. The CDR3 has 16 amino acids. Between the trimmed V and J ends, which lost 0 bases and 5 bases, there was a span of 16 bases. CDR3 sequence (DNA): TGCGCCAGCAGCCAAGAATCATCCCCTAGGGGAACTGAAGCTTTCTTT. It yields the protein CASSQESSPRGTEAFF.

The CDR3 sequence: CASSLAGLAGRDEQFF. The CDR3 DNA reads as TGTGCCAGCAGCTTGGCTGGACTAGCGGGAAGGGATGAGCAGTTCTTC. The chain has TRBV5-4 and TRBJ2-1; 12 bases fit TRBD2. CDR3 size: 16 residues. V was clipped by 0 bases and J by 8 bases; unmatched bases: 6. The germline V gene has CDR1 SGHNT and CDR2 YYREEE (reference sequence).

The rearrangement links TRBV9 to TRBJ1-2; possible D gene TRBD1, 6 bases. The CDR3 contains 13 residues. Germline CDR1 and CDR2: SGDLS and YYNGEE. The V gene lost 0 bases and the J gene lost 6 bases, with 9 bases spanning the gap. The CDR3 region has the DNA TGTGCCAGCAGCGTAGGGGACACCGATGGCTACACCTTC. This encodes CASSVGDTDGYTF.

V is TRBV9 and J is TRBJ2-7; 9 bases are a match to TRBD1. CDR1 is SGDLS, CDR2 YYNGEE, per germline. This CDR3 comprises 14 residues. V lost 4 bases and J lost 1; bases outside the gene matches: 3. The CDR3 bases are TGTGCCAGCAGCCTGGGACAGGGTTCCTACGAGCAGTACTTC. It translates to CASSLGQGSYEQYF.

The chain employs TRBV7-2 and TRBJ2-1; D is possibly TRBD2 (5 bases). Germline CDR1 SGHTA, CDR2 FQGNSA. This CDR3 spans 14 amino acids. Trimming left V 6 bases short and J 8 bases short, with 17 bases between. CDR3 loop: CASSPPLAGDEQFF. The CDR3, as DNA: TGTGCCAGCAGTCCCCCGCTAGCTGGCGATGAGCAGTTCTTC.

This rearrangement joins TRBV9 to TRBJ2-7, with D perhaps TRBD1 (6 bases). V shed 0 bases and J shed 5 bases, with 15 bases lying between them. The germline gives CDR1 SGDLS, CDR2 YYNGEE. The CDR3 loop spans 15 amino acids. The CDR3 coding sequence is TGTGCCAGCAGCGTAGGAGGCTCAGGGGTCCACGAGCAGTACTTC. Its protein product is CASSVGGSGVHEQYF.

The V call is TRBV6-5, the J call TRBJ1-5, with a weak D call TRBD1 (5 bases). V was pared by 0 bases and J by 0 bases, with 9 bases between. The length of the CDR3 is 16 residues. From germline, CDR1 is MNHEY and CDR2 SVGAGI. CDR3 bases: TGTGCCAGCAGTTACTCGGGGCCTTATAGCAATCAGCCCCAGCATTTT. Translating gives CASSYSGPYSNQPQHF.

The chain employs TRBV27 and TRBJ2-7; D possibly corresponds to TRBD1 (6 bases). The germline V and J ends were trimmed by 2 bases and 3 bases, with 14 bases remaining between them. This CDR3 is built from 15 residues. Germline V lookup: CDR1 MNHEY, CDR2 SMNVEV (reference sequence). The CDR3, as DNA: TGTGCCAGCAGTTTAGCCCACAGGGTTAACTACGAGCAGTACTTC. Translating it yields CASSLAHRVNYEQYF.

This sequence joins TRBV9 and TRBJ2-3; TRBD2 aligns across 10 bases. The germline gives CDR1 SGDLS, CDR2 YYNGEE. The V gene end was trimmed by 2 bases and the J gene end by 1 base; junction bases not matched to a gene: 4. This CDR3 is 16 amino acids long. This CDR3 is CASSVGTSVGTDTQYF. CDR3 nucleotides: TGTGCCAGCAGCGTCGGGACTAGCGTCGGCACAGATACGCAGTATTTT.

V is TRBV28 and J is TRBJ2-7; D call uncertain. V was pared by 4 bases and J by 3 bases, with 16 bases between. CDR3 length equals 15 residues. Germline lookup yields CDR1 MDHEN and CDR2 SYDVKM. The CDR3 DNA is TGTGCCAGCAGTTCCTGGGTCAGTAGCTTCTACGAGCAGTACTTC. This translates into CASSSWVSSFYEQYF. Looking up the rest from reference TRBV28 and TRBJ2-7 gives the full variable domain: DVKVTQSSRYLVKRTGEKVFLECVQDMDHENMFWYRQDPGLGLRLIYFSYDVKMKEKGDIPEGYSVSREKKERFSLILESASTNQTSMYLCASSSWVSSFYEQYFGPGTRLTVT.

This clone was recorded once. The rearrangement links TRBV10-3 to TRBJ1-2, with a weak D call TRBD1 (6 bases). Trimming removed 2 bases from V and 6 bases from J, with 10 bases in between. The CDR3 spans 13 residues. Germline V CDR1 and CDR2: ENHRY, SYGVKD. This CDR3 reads CAISEVYRDGYTF. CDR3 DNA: TGTGCCATCAGTGAGGTTTACAGGGATGGCTACACCTTC.

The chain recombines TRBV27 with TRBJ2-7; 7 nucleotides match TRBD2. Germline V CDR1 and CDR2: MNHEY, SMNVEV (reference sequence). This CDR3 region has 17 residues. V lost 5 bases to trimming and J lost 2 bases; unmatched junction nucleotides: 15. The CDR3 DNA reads TGTGCCAGCAGTCACACCCCAGGATCCAGCGGGGCCTACGAGCAGTACTTC. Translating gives CASSHTPGSSGAYEQYF.